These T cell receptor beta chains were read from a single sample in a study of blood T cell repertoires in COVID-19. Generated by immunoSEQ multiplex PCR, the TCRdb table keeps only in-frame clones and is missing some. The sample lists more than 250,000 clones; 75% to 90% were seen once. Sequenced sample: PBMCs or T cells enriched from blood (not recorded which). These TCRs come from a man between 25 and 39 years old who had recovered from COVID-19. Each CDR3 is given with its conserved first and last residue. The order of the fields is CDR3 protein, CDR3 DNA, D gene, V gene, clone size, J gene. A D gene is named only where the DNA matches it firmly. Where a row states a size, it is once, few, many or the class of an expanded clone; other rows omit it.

CATGARQGALETQYF TGTGCCACCGGGGCTAGGCAGGGGGCGTTAGAGACCCAGTACTTC TRBD1 TRBV24-1 . TRBJ2-5
CASSFRTDSTDTQYF TGTGCCAGCAGCTTTAGGACAGACTCCACAGATACGCAGTATTTT . TRBV5-5 . TRBJ2-3
CASSLGWSGNTIYF TGTGCCAGCAGCCTCGGGTGGTCTGGAAACACCATATATTTT . TRBV6-6 once TRBJ1-3
CASSLGQINEKLFF TGTGCCAGCAGCTTGGGACAGATTAATGAAAAACTGTTTTTT . TRBV5-8 . TRBJ1-4
CASSFGLAEGYEQYF TGTGCCAGCAGCTTCGGACTAGCGGAGGGCTACGAGCAGTACTTC TRBD2 TRBV5-5 . TRBJ2-7
CASSIRLQPQHF TGTGCCAGTAGTATAAGACTTCAGCCCCAGCATTTT . TRBV19 . TRBJ1-5
CASQKNPEVTEQYF TGCGCCAGCCAGAAGAACCCTGAGGTGACCGAGCAGTACTTC . TRBV5-1 . TRBJ2-7
CASRRGNQPQHF TGTGCCAGCAGGAGGGGCAATCAGCCCCAGCATTTT . TRBV6-5 . TRBJ1-5
CASSQEGEVQGSYNEQFF TGCGCCAGCAGCCAAGAAGGTGAGGTACAGGGCTCCTACAATGAGCAGTTCTTC . TRBV4-1 once TRBJ2-1
CASQGSYNSPLHF TGTGCCAGTCAGGGTTCCTATAATTCACCCCTCCACTTT . TRBV19 . TRBJ1-6
CASSPRAGTEAFF TGTGCCAGCAGCCCGAGGGCAGGCACTGAAGCTTTCTTT . TRBV7-3 . TRBJ1-1
CASSEGDSSDTQYF TGTGCCAGCAGTGAAGGGGACAGTTCAGATACGCAGTATTTT TRBD1 TRBV6-1 . TRBJ2-3
CASSQDVTGASYGYTF TGTGCCAGCAGCCAAGACGTCACAGGGGCATCCTATGGCTACACCTTC TRBD1 TRBV4-2 . TRBJ1-2
CSVHRDPGYTF TGCAGCGTCCACAGGGACCCCGGCTACACCTTC . TRBV29-1 . TRBJ1-2
CASSLTSRGGKLFF TGCGCCAGCAGCCTAACGAGTCGCGGAGGGAAACTGTTTTTT . TRBV4-1 . TRBJ1-4
CASSLQGSYNSPLHF TGTGCCAGCAGCTTACAGGGATCCTATAATTCACCCCTCCACTTT . TRBV7-2 . TRBJ1-6
CASSGLFQGFEAGGTFF TGTGCCAGCAGCGGACTATTTCAGGGCTTTGAAGCAGGGGGAACTTTCTTT TRBD1 TRBV5-5 . TRBJ1-1
CASSLGTSGEQYF TGTGCCAGCAGTTTGGGGACTAGTGGGGAGCAGTACTTC TRBD2 TRBV12-3/TRBV12-4 . TRBJ2-7
CASSETTVQETQYF TGTGCCAGCAGTGAGACCACAGTTCAAGAGACCCAGTACTTC . TRBV2 . TRBJ2-5
CAWSGLAGYNEQFF TGTGCCTGGAGCGGACTAGCGGGGTACAATGAGCAGTTCTTC TRBD2 TRBV30 . TRBJ2-1
CSASPGRETQYF TGCAGTGCTAGTCCAGGTCGGGAGACCCAGTACTTC . TRBV20-1 few TRBJ2-5
CASSPGRIYEQFF TGTGCCAGCAGCCCAGGCAGGATCTATGAGCAGTTCTTC . TRBV27 once TRBJ2-1
CASSSRQASGNTIYF TGCGCCAGCAGCTCCCGACAGGCCTCTGGAAACACCATATATTTT . TRBV5-1 few TRBJ1-3
CASSPTPDRNQPQHF TGTGCCAGCAGCCCGACCCCTGACAGGAATCAGCCCCAGCATTTT . TRBV9 . TRBJ1-5
CASITDRTSTYGYTF TGTGCCAGCATCACCGATAGGACTAGCACTTATGGCTACACCTTC . TRBV7-2 . TRBJ1-2
CASSITGGSGYTF TGTGCCAGCAGCATTACAGGGGGCAGCGGCTACACCTTC TRBD1 TRBV9 . TRBJ1-2
CASMRGGYGYTF TGTGCCAGCATGCGGGGGGGCTATGGCTACACCTTC . TRBV9 . TRBJ1-2
CSVIKGRSEQYF TGCAGCGTTATTAAGGGGAGGAGCGAGCAGTACTTC . TRBV29-1 . TRBJ2-7
CASSPRGSTDTQYF TGTGCCAGCAGCCCCAGGGGTAGCACAGATACGCAGTATTTT . TRBV6-4 . TRBJ2-3
CASSSTKDTIYF TGTGCCAGCAGCTCCACTAAGGACACCATATATTTT . TRBV7-9 few TRBJ1-3
CASTPKYRGNTEAFF TGTGCCAGCACCCCGAAGTACAGGGGGAACACTGAAGCTTTCTTT TRBD1 TRBV27 . TRBJ1-1
CASSDRTGGTGELFF TGTGCCAGCAGCGATAGGACAGGAGGGACCGGGGAGCTGTTTTTT . TRBV2 . TRBJ2-2
CASSVTGIKDYTF TGTGCCAGCAGCGTGACAGGAATTAAGGACTACACCTTC . TRBV13 once TRBJ1-2
CASSYMGLDGLEQYF TGTGCCAGCAGTTATATGGGACTAGACGGTCTCGAGCAGTACTTC TRBD2 TRBV6-5 . TRBJ2-7
CASRPDWASTDTQYF TGTGCCAGCAGGCCCGATTGGGCTAGCACAGATACGCAGTATTTT . TRBV6-5 . TRBJ2-3
CASSQDTGGIEAFF TGCGCCAGCAGCCAGGATACAGGGGGCATAGAAGCTTTCTTT TRBD1 TRBV4-3 . TRBJ1-1
CARAGGSGNTIYF TGTGCCAGGGCCGGGGGCTCTGGAAACACCATATATTTT . TRBV9 . TRBJ1-3
CASSRSGGQGKLFF TGTGCCAGCAGCCGGTCAGGGGGCCAGGGGAAACTGTTTTTT TRBD1 TRBV5-4 . TRBJ1-4
CASSQVFGRGNSPLHF TGCGCCAGCAGCCAAGTTTTCGGCCGGGGAAATTCACCCCTCCACTTT . TRBV4-3 . TRBJ1-6
CAWQTGSLSGNTIYF TGTGCCTGGCAGACAGGGTCTCTCTCTGGAAACACCATATATTTT TRBD1 TRBV30 . TRBJ1-3
CASSLEPGTGNSPLHF TGTGCCAGCAGCTTAGAACCCGGGACAGGGAATTCACCCCTCCACTTT TRBD1 TRBV7-9 . TRBJ1-6
CSAGRVYEQYF TGCAGTGCTGGCAGGGTCTACGAGCAGTACTTC . TRBV20-1 . TRBJ2-7
CASSIRDRGNYGYTF TGTGCCAGTAGTATCCGGGACAGGGGGAACTATGGCTACACCTTC TRBD1 TRBV19 . TRBJ1-2
CASSSGSRLNYGYTF TGCGCCAGCAGCTCCGGGAGTAGGCTTAACTATGGCTACACCTTC . TRBV5-1 . TRBJ1-2
CASSLFGDRLADTQYF TGTGCCAGCAGCTTATTTGGGGACAGGTTGGCAGATACGCAGTATTTT TRBD1 TRBV7-6 . TRBJ2-3
CASSLPAAPNYGYTF TGTGCCAGCAGCTTACCGGCGGCTCCTAACTATGGCTACACCTTC . TRBV7-2 . TRBJ1-2
CSVRQRLNNEQFF TGCAGCGTTAGACAGAGGCTAAACAATGAGCAGTTCTTC . TRBV29-1 . TRBJ2-1